This TCR beta chain was captured by sequencing in a study of blood T cells in healthy people across ages. Total RNA was extracted at no less than 5.5 micrograms per sample. The second PCR ran about 6 to 11 cycles with a sample-barcoded 5' primer and J-beta primers. MiXCR, run by TCRdb on the 5' RACE reads, gives a single entry per CDR3 protein. The sample yields 800,000 to 950,000 distinct CDR3 sequences, about 36% seen once. V dropped 4 bases and J dropped 8 bases, with 21 bases sitting between them. The CDR3 runs 16 residues. The V gene's germline CDR1 is SGHTA and CDR2 FQGTGA. Study results and caveats: In long-lived donors, naive CD4+ cell counts and diversity exceeded those of aged donors. While age rose, TCR beta diversity per million T cells dropped in a roughly linear way.

As for this clonotype: Its antigen is still unknown.

This TCR was recovered from a man aged 18 to 29 in good health. The source material was blood. The chain employs TRBV7-3 and TRBJ2-1, with D possibly being TRBD1 or TRBD2 (5 bases each). Written as DNA, the CDR3 is TGTGCCAGCAGCTCGCACGGGGCAGACGGCGTCGATGAGCAGTTCTTC. Protein: CASSSHGADGVDEQFF. Full variable domain (rest looked up from reference TRBV7-3 and TRBJ2-1): GAGVSQTPSNKVTEKGKYVELRCDPISGHTALYWYRQSLGQGPEFLIYFQGTGAADDSGLPNDRFFAVRPEGSVSTLKIQRTERGDSAVYLCASSSHGADGVDEQFFGPGTRLTVL.